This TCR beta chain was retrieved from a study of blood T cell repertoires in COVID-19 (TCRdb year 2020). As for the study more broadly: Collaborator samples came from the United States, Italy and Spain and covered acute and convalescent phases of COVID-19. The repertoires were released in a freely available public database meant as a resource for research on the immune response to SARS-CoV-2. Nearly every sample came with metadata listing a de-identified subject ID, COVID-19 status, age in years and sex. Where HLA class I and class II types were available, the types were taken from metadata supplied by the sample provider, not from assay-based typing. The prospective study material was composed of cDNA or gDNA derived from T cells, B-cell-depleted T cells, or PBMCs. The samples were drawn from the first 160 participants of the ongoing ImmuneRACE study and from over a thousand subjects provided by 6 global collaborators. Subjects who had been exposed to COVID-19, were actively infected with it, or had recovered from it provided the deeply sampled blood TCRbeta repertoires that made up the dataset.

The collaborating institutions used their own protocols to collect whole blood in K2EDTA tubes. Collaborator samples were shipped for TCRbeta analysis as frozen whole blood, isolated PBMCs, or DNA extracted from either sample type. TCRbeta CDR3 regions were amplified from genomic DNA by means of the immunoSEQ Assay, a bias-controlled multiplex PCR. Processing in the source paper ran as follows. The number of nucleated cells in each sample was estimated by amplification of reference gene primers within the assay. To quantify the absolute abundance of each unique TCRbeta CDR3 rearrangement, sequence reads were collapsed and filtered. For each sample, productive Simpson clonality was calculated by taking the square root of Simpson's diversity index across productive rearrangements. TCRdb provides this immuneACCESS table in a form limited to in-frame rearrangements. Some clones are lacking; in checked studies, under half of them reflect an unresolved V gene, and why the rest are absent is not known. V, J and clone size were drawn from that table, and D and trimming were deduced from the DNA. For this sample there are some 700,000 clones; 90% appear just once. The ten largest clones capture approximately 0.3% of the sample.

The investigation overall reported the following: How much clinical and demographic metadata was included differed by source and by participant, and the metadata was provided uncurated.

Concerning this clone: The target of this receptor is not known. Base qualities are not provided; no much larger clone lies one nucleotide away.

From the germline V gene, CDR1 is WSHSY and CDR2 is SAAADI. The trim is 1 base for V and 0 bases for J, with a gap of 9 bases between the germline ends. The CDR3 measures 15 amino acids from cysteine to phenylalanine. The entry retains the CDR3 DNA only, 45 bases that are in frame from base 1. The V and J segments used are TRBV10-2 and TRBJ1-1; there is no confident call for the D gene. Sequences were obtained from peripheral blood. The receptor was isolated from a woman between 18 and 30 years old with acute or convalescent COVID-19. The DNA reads TGCGCCAGCAGTGAGTTATTCGAGTTGAACACTGAAGCTTTCTTT. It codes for CASSELFELNTEAFF.